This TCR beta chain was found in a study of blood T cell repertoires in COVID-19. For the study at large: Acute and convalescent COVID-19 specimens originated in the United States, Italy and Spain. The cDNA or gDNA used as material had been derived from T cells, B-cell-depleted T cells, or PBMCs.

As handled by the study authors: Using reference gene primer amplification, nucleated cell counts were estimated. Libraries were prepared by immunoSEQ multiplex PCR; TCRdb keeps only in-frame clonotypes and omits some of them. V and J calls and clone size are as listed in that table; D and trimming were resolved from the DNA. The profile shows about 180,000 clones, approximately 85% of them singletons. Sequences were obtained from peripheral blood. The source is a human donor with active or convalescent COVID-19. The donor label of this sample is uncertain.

CDR3 loop: CASSVDPSGGAREQYF. Written as DNA, the CDR3 is TGTGCCAGCAGCGTAGATCCTAGCGGGGGGGCCAGGGAGCAGTACTTC. The rearrangement joins TRBV9 to TRBJ2-7, with 12 bases matching TRBD2. Germline lookup yields CDR1 SGDLS and CDR2 YYNGEE. V trimming: 0 bases; J trimming: 7 bases; junction bases outside the gene matches: 8. This CDR3 comprises 16 residues.